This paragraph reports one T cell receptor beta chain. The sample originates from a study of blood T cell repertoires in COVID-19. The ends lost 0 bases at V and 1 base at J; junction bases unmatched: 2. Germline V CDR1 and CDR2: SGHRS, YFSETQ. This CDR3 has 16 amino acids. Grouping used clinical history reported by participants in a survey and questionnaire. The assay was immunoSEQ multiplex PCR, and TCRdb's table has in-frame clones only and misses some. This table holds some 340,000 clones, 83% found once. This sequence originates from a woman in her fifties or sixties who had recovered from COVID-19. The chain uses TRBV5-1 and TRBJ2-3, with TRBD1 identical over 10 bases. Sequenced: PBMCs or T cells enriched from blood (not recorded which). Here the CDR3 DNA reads TGCGCCAGCAGCTTGGAGGGACAGGGGCGCACAGATACGCAGTATTTT. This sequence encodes CASSLEGQGRTDTQYF.